Below, 9 T cell receptor beta chains from the same sample are listed, as sequenced in a study of OX40 agonist ivuxolimab in advanced cancers. Repertoires were generated with immunoSEQ multiplex PCR, while TCRdb's copy carries only in-frame clones and drops some. The sample holds about 64,000 clones, around 83% seen once. Material: CD4+ or CD8+ T cells sorted from blood, obtained in a trial of the OX40 agonist ivuxolimab. Source of these receptors: an adult with an advanced solid tumor such as melanoma, head and neck, liver or kidney cancer.

The gene calls are TRBV19 and TRBJ1-1; D not certain. Germline CDR1 LNHDA, CDR2 SQIVND (reference sequence). This CDR3 has 11 amino acids. The V end was cut by 3 bases, the J end by 1 base, with 0 bases between. In DNA, the CDR3 is TGTGCCAGTAGTATGAACACTGAAGCTTTCTTT. Its translation: CASSMNTEAFF. The variable domain in full, with the rest retrieved from reference TRBV19 and TRBJ1-1, is DGGITQSPKYLFRKEGQNVTLSCEQNLNHDAMYWYRQDPGQGLRLIYYSQIVNDFQKGDIAEGYSVSREKKESFPLTVTSAQKNPTAFYLCASSMNTEAFFGQGTRLTVV.

The chain employs TRBV19 and TRBJ2-5; D is perhaps TRBD1 or TRBD2 (5 bases each). The CDR3 totals 13 residues. With 6 bases removed from V and 2 bases from J, the gap between germline ends came to 10 bases. Germline assignment: CDR1 LNHDA and CDR2 SQIVND (reference sequence). The CDR3, as DNA: TGTGCCAGTAGGGATGGGGGACAAGAGACCCAGTACTTC. Residues: CASRDGGQETQYF.

The chain uses TRBV5-4 and TRBJ2-3; TRBD2 agrees at 8 bases. Germline V gives CDR1 SGHNT, CDR2 YYREEE (reference sequence). J was trimmed by 10 bases and V by 4 bases; bases with no gene match: 8. The CDR3 totals 13 residues. CDR3 DNA: TGTGCCAGCAGCAGTACGGGGGGGCAGGCGCAGTATTTT. Translating it yields CASSSTGGQAQYF.

As DNA, the CDR3 is TGTGCCAGCTCCCGGGACCAACAGCCTAACTATGGCTACACCTTC. The encoded protein is CASSRDQQPNYGYTF. The chain recombines TRBV18 with TRBJ1-2; D perhaps matches TRBD1 (5 bases). This CDR3 has 15 residues. Trimming stripped 6 bases from V and 0 bases from J, with 14 bases between. Germline lookup yields CDR1 KGHSH and CDR2 LQKENI. Combining the CDR3 with reference TRBV18 and TRBJ1-2 gives the whole variable domain NAGVMQNPRHLVRRRGQEARLRCSPMKGHSHVYWYRQLPEEGLKFMVYLQKENIIDESGMPKERFSAEFPKEGPSILRIQQVVRGDSAAYFCASSRDQQPNYGYTFGSGTRLTVV.

J is TRBJ2-1 and V is TRBV7-8, with D perhaps matching TRBD1 or TRBD2 (5 bases each). V was cut by 5 bases and J by 4 bases, with 12 bases left in between. The germline CDR1 and CDR2 sequences are SGHVS and FQNEAQ. The CDR3 sequence is 14 residues long. CDR3 nucleotides: TGTGCCAGCAGCGGGGGTAGCTCGTACAATGAGCAGTTCTTC. This gives the protein CASSGGSSYNEQFF.

The rearrangement joins TRBV5-6 to TRBJ1-5, with 12 bases aligning to TRBD1. The J segment lost 4 bases and the V segment lost 4 bases, leaving 6 bases of the junction unmatched. This CDR3 has 16 amino acids. The germline CDR1 and CDR2 sequences are SGHDT and YYEEEE. CDR3 DNA sequence: TGTGCCAGCAGCGGGGGACAGGGGGCCTGGAATCAGCCCCAGCATTTT. As protein: CASSGGQGAWNQPQHF.

The chain employs TRBV5-4 and TRBJ2-7, with unresolved D. The CDR3 sequence is 11 residues long. CDR1 and CDR2 from the germline V gene are SGHNT and YYREEE (reference sequence). Trimming took off 4 bases at V and 3 bases at J, with 5 bases between the two ends. The CDR3 DNA is TGTGCCAGCAGCCAAAACTACGAGCAGTACTTC. This encodes CASSQNYEQYF. Variable domain in full (rest from reference TRBV5-4 and TRBJ2-7): ETGVTQSPTHLIKTRGQQVTLRCSSQSGHNTVSWYQQALGQGPQFIFQYYREEENGRGNFPPRFSGLQFPNYSSELNVNALELDDSALYLCASSQNYEQYFGPGTRLTVT.

The V and J genes are TRBV6-5 and TRBJ2-3; 10 positions match TRBD2. This CDR3 has 15 amino acids. With 2 bases clipped from V and 5 bases from J, the junction kept 4 bases outside the gene matches. Germline lookup yields CDR1 MNHEY and CDR2 SVGAGI. Here the CDR3 DNA reads TGTGCCAGCAGTTACCAGCGGGGGGGCCTAGATACGCAGTATTTT. It yields the protein CASSYQRGGLDTQYF.

This clone was counted a few times. The chain joins TRBV6-6 to TRBJ1-1; tentative D call: TRBD1 (6 bases). The V and J ends lost 5 bases and 0 bases respectively, with 16 bases between them. Germline V gene lookup returns CDR1 MNHNY and CDR2 SVGAGI (reference sequence). The CDR3 has 16 amino acids. The chain's CDR3 is CASSTLSTGLNTEAFF. DNA for the CDR3: TGTGCCAGCAGTACCCTCTCGACAGGCTTGAACACTGAAGCTTTCTTT.